Following are 13 T cell receptor beta chains from one sample sequenced in a study of cytomegalovirus exposure and HLA in healthy donors. The PCR contained 60 Vbeta and 13 Jbeta primers. The table came from immunoSEQ multiplex PCR; TCRdb's copy has only in-frame clones and leaves some out. The data contain about 140,000 clones, roughly 80% of them singletons. Sequenced material: PBMCs. The receptors derive from a male donor in good health and CMV-seronegative.

This clone was found a few times. The chain is built from TRBV6-5 and TRBJ2-3; possibly TRBD2 for D (5 bases). Germline-derived CDR1 and CDR2 are MNHEY and SVGAGI. V gave up 6 bases and J gave up 6 bases, with 13 bases separating them. This CDR3 is 13 amino acids long. The CDR3 here is CASRSPDWDTQYF. In DNA, the CDR3 is TGTGCCAGCAGGTCCCCGGACTGGGATACGCAGTATTTT.

V usage is TRBV5-4 and J usage is TRBJ2-5; 10 bases map to TRBD2. The CDR3 is 15 amino acids. Germline V lookup: CDR1 SGHNT, CDR2 YYREEE (reference sequence). With 0 bases clipped from V and 2 bases from J, the junction kept 1 base outside the gene matches. Written as DNA, the CDR3 is TGTGCCAGCAGCTTGGTGACTAGCGGGCAAGAGACCCAGTACTTC. Amino acids: CASSLVTSGQETQYF.

This chain uses TRBV11-2 with TRBJ1-6; no definite D call. The V gene lost 2 bases and the J gene lost 10 bases, with 12 bases spanning the gap. This CDR3 has 14 residues. CDR1 and CDR2 from the germline V gene are SGHAT and FQNNGV. CDR3 sequence (DNA): TGTGCCAGCAGCTTAAACAGCTTTGGGTCACCCCTCCACTTT. Its translation is CASSLNSFGSPLHF.

This clone was detected only once. The chain has TRBV5-8 and TRBJ1-4, with TRBD1 identical over 12 bases. This CDR3 comprises 15 residues. V was clipped by 9 bases and J by 8 bases; unmatched bases: 11. Germline loops: CDR1 SGHTS, CDR2 YDEGEE. CDR3 nucleotides: TGTGCCACCGGGACAGGGGGCTCTTTGGGAGAAAAACTGTTTTTT. It is translated as CATGTGGSLGEKLFF.

The chain joins TRBV27 to TRBJ1-6; D not resolved. The germline gives CDR1 MNHEY, CDR2 SMNVEV (reference sequence). The length of the CDR3 is 13 residues. Between the trimmed V and J ends, which lost 5 bases and 3 bases, there was a span of 5 bases. The CDR3 DNA reads as TGTGCCAGCAGTCCCCTCTATAATTCACCCCTCCACTTT. It is translated as CASSPLYNSPLHF.

To note about this clone: Other nucleotide sequences from this sample produce the same CDR3. The chain couples TRBV15 to TRBJ1-1; 10 nucleotides match TRBD1. After removal of 3 bases from V and 5 bases from J, the junction contained 3 bases not matched to a gene. The CDR3 is made up of 14 amino acids. Per germline, CDR1 LNHNV and CDR2 YYDKDF (reference sequence). This chain's CDR3 is CATSRDRGGTEAFF. The CDR3 DNA follows: TGTGCCACCAGCAGGGACAGGGGGGGGACTGAAGCTTTCTTT.

The genes are TRBV11-2 and TRBJ2-5; tentative D call: TRBD1 (5 bases). The CDR3 runs 14 residues. Trimming stripped 1 base from V and 5 bases from J, with 11 bases between. CDR1 and CDR2 from the germline V gene are SGHAT and FQNNGV. The CDR3 nucleotides read TGTGCCAGCAGCTTAGCTCCAGGGCAGGAGACCCAGTACTTC. It translates to CASSLAPGQETQYF. Full variable domain (rest looked up from reference TRBV11-2 and TRBJ2-5): EAGVAQSPRYKIIEKRQSVAFWCNPISGHATLYWYQQILGQGPKLLIQFQNNGVVDDSQLPKDRFSAERLKGVDSTLKIQPAKLEDSAVYLCASSLAPGQETQYFGPGTRLLVL.

J is TRBJ2-7 and V is TRBV5-1; 8 bases are a match to TRBD1. V gave up 4 bases and J gave up 0 bases; unmatched junction bases: 15. Germline loops: CDR1 SGHRS, CDR2 YFSETQ. The CDR3 is 18 amino acids. The chain's CDR3 is CASSRTGLRGSSSYEQYF. The CDR3 nucleotides are TGCGCCAGCAGCCGGACAGGGCTTCGAGGGAGTAGCTCCTACGAGCAGTACTTC. Based on the CDR3 plus reference TRBV5-1 and TRBJ2-7, the full variable domain is KAGVTQTPRYLIKTRGQQVTLSCSPISGHRSVSWYQQTPGQGLQFLFEYFSETQRNKGNFPGRFSGRQFSNSRSEMNVSTLELGDSALYLCASSRTGLRGSSSYEQYFGPGTRLTVT.

This chain links TRBV5-1 with TRBJ1-1; D unresolved. The CDR3 runs to 15 residues. The V end was cut by 0 bases, the J end by 1 base, with 10 bases between. The germline V gene encodes CDR1 SGHRS and CDR2 YFSETQ. CDR3 sequence reads: CASSLGHGGNTEAFF. CDR3 bases: TGCGCCAGCAGCTTGGGACATGGAGGGAACACTGAAGCTTTCTTT.

This rearrangement joins TRBV2 to TRBJ2-1; D is ambiguous. Trimming removed 6 bases at V and 10 bases at J, with 13 bases between. Germline V CDR1 and CDR2: SNHLY, FYNNEI. The CDR3 is 12 amino acids. The CDR3 is CASRRLEREQFF. As DNA, the CDR3 is TGTGCCAGCAGGAGACTCGAGCGAGAGCAGTTCTTC.

This chain joins TRBV5-4 and TRBJ1-5, with 12 positions matching TRBD1. The germline CDR1 and CDR2 sequences are SGHNT and YYREEE (reference sequence). With V trimmed by 1 base and J by 3 bases, 8 bases remained unmatched. The CDR3 runs 18 residues. CDR3 protein: CASSLRLRGQGANQPQHF. The CDR3, as DNA: TGTGCCAGCAGCTTGAGGTTAAGGGGACAGGGGGCCAATCAGCCCCAGCATTTT.

The V and J genes are TRBV30 and TRBJ2-7; maybe TRBD1 (6 bases). CDR3 size: 14 residues. Per the germline V gene, CDR1 is GTSNPN and CDR2 is SVGIG (reference sequence). V was trimmed by 1 base and J by 7 bases, leaving 17 bases between them. CDR3 protein: CAWSAANREVEQYF. Here the CDR3 DNA reads TGTGCCTGGAGTGCCGCCAACAGGGAAGTGGAGCAGTACTTC.

V usage is TRBV7-2 and J usage is TRBJ1-1, with D hard to call. Germline V gene data show CDR1 as SGHTA and CDR2 as FQGNSA. CDR3 length equals 13 residues. Trimming took 5 bases from V and 6 from J, leaving 13 bases between them. The CDR3 sequence is CASSLRMEAEAFF. The CDR3 region has the DNA TGTGCCAGCAGCCTGAGGATGGAGGCTGAAGCTTTCTTT.